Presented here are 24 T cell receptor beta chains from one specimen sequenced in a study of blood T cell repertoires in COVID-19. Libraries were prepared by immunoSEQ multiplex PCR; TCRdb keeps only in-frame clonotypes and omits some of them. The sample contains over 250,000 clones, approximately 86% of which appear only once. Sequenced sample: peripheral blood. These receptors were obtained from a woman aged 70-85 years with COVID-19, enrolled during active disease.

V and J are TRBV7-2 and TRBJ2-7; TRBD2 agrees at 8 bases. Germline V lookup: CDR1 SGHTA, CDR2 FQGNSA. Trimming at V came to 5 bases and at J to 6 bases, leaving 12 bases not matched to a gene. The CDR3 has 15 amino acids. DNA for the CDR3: TGTGCCAGCAGCCCCTCGGGACTAGGGTTCCGCGAGCAGTACTTC. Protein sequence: CASSPSGLGFREQYF.

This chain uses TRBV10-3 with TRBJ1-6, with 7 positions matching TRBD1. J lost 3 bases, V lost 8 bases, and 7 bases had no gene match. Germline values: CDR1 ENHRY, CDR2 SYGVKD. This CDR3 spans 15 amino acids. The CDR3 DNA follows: TGTGCCATCGCCCCTGACAGGGACTATAATTCACCCCTCCACTTT. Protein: CAIAPDRDYNSPLHF.

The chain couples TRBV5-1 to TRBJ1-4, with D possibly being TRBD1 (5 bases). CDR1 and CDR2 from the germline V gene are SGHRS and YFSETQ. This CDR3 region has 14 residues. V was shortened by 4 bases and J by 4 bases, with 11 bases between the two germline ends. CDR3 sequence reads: CASSRAGLNEKLFF. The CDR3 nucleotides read TGCGCCAGCAGCCGCGCAGGGCTTAATGAAAAACTGTTTTTT.

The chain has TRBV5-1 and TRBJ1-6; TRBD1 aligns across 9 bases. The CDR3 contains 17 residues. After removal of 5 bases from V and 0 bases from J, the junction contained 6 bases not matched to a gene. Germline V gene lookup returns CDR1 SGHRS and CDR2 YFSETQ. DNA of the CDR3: TGCGCCAGCAGACCAGGGACAGGGAGCTCCTATAATTCACCCCTCCACTTT. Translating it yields CASRPGTGSSYNSPLHF.

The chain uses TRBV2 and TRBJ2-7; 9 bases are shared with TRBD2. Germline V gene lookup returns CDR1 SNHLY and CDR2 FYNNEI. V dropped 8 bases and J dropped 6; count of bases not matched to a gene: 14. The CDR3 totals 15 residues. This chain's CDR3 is CASGDPASGALEQYF. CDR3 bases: TGTGCCAGCGGCGACCCGGCTAGCGGGGCCCTCGAGCAGTACTTC. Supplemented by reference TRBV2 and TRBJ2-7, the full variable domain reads EPEVTQTPSHQVTQMGQEVILRCVPISNHLYFYWYRQILGQKVEFLVSFYNNEISEKSEIFDDQFSVERPDGSNFTLKIRSTKLEDSAMYFCASGDPASGALEQYFGPGTRLTVT.

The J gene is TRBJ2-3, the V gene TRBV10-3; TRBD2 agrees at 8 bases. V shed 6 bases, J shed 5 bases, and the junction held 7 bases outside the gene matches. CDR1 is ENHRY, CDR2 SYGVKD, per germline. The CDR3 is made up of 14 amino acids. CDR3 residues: CAIREAGGRDTQYF. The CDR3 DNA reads TGTGCCATCAGGGAGGCGGGGGGTAGAGATACGCAGTATTTT.

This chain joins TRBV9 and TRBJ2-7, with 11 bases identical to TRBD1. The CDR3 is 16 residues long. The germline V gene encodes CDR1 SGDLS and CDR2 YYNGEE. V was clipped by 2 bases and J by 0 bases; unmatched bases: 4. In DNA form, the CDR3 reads TGTGCCAGCAGCGTTGCCGGGACAGGGGGCTCCTACGAGCAGTACTTC. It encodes CASSVAGTGGSYEQYF.

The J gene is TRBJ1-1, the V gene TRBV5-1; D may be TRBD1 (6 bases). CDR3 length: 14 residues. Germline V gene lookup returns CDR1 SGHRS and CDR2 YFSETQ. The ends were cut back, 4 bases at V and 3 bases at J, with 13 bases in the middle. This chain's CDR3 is CASSKQGEHTEAFF. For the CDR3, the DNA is TGCGCCAGCAGCAAACAGGGTGAACACACTGAAGCTTTCTTT.

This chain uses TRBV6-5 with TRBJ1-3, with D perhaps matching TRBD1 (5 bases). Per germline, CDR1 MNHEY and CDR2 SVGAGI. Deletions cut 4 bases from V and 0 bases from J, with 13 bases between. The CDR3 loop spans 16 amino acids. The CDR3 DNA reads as TGTGCCAGCAGTTTATCGGGACTCAACTCTGGAAACACCATATATTTT. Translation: CASSLSGLNSGNTIYF.

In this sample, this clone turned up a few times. The CDR3, as DNA: TGTGCCAGCAGTTTAAAAAATTTCATGAACACTGAAGCTTTCTTT. It yields the protein CASSLKNFMNTEAFF. This chain uses TRBV27 with TRBJ1-1; D ambiguous. Trimming left V 2 bases short and J 0 bases short, with 10 bases between. Germline assignment: CDR1 MNHEY and CDR2 SMNVEV (reference sequence). CDR3 size: 15 residues.

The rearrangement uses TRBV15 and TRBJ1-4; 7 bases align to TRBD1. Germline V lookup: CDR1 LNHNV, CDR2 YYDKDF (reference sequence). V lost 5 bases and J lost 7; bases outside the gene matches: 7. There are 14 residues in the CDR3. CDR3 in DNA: TGTGCCACCAGCGAAGACAGGGCGAGTGAAAAACTGTTTTTT. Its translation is CATSEDRASEKLFF.

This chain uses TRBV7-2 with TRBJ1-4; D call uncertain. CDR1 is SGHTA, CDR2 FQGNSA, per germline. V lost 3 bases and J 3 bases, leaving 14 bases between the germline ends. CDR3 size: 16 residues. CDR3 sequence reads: CASSFNVAGSNEKLFF. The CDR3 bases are TGTGCCAGCAGCTTTAATGTCGCCGGGTCTAATGAAAAACTGTTTTTT. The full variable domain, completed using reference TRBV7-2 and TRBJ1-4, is GAGVSQSPSNKVTEKGKDVELRCDPISGHTALYWYRQSLGQGLEFLIYFQGNSAPDKSGLPSDRFSAERTGGSVSTLTIQRTQQEDSAVYLCASSFNVAGSNEKLFFGSGTQLSVL.

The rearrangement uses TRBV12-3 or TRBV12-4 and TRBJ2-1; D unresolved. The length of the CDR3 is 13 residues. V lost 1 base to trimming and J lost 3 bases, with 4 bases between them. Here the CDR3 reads CASSLVSYNEQFF. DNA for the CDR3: TGTGCCAGCAGTTTAGTCAGCTACAATGAGCAGTTCTTC.

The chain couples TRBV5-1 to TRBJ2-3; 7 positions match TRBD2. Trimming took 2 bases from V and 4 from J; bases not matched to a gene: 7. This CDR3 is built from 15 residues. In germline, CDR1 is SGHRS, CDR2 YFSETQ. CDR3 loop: CASSLRGERADTQYF. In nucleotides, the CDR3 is TGCGCCAGCAGCTTACGGGGGGAAAGGGCAGATACGCAGTATTTT.

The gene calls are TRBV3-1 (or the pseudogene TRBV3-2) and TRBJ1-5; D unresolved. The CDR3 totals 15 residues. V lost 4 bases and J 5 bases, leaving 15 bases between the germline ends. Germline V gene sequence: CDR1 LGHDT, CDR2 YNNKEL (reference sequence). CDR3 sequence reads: CASSPTAVLYQPQHF. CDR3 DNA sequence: TGTGCCAGCAGCCCAACTGCGGTCCTTTATCAGCCCCAGCATTTT.

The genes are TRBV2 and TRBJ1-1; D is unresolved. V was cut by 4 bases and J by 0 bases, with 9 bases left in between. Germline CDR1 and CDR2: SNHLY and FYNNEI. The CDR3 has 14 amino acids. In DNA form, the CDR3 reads TGTGCCAGCAGTGTAGCAGCCATGAACACTGAAGCTTTCTTT. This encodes CASSVAAMNTEAFF.

The CDR3 nucleotides read TGTGCCAGCAGGCCCCTGGGGGGGCCTTACAATGAGCAGTTCTTC. Its protein product is CASRPLGGPYNEQFF. J is TRBJ2-1 and V is TRBV27; TRBD2 might be the D (7 bases). The CDR3 loop spans 15 amino acids. The V gene lost 6 bases and the J gene lost 4 bases, with 16 bases spanning the gap. Germline V gene sequence: CDR1 MNHEY, CDR2 SMNVEV (reference sequence).

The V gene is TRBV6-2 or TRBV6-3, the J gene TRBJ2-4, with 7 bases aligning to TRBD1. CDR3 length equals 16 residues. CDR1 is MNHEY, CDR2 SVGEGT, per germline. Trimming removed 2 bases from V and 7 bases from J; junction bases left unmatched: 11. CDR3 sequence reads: CASSYRATGLQNIQYF. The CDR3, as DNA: TGTGCCAGCAGTTACCGGGCGACAGGGTTGCAGAACATTCAGTACTTC.

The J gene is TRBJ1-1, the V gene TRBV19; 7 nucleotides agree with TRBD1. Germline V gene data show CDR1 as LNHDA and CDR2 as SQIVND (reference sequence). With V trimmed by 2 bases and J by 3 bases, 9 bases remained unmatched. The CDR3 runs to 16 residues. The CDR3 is CASSIRVRTGDTEAFF. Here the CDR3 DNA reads TGTGCCAGTAGTATAAGGGTACGGACAGGAGACACTGAAGCTTTCTTT.

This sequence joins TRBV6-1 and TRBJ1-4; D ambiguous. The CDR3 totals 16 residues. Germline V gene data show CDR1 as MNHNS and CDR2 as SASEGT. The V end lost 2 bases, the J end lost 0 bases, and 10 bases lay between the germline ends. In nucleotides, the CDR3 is TGTGCCAGCAGTGAACTGGCAGATGCAACTAATGAAAAACTGTTTTTT. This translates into CASSELADATNEKLFF.

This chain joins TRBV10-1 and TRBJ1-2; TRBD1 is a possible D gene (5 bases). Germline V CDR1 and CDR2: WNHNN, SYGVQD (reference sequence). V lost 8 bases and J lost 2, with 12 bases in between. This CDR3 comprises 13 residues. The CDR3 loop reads CASVDSPNYGYTF. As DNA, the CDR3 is TGCGCCAGCGTAGACAGTCCCAACTATGGCTACACCTTC.

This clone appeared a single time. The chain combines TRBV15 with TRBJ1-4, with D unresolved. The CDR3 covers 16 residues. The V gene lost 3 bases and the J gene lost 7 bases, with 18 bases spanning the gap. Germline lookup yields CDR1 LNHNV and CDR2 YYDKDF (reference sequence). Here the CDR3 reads CATSRRAGGRGEKLFF. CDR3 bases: TGTGCCACCAGCAGGAGAGCGGGAGGGCGCGGTGAAAAACTGTTTTTT.

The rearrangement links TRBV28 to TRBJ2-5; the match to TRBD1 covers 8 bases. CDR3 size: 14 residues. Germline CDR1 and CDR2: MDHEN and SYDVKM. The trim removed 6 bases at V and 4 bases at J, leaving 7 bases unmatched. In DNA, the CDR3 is TGTGCCAGCAGGTCAGGGGGCGCGTTAGAGACCCAGTACTTC. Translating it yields CASRSGGALETQYF.

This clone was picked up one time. In nucleotides, the CDR3 is TGTGCCAGCAGCTCCCGGGTCTCCAATTCACCCCTCCACTTT. The encoded protein is CASSSRVSNSPLHF. The chain carries TRBV7-9 and TRBJ1-6; D call uncertain. Looked up from germline, CDR1 is SEHNR and CDR2 is FQNEAQ (reference sequence). Trimming shortened V by 4 bases and J by 7 bases, and 11 bases separated the two germline ends. The CDR3 contains 14 residues.